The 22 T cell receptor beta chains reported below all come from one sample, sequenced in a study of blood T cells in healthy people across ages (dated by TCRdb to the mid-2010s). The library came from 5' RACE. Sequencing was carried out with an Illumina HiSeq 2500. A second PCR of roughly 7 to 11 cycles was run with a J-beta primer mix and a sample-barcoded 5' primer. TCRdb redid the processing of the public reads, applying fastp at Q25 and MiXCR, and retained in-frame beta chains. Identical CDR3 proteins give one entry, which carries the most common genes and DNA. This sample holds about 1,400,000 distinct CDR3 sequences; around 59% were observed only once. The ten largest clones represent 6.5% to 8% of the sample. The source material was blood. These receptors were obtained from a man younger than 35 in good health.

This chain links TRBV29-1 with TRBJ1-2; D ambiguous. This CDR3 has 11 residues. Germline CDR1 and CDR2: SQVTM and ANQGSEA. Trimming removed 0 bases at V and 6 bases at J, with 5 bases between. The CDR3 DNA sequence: TGCAGCGTTGAAGAAGGTGATGGCTACACCTTC. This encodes CSVEEGDGYTF.

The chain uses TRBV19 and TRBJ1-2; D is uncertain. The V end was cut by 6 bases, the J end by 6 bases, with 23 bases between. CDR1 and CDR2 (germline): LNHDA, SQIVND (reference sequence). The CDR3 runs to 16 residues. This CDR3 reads CASRLATPGWGDGYTF. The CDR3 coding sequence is TGTGCCAGTAGGCTTGCGACGCCCGGGTGGGGTGATGGCTACACCTTC. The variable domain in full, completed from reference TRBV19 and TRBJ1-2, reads DGGITQSPKYLFRKEGQNVTLSCEQNLNHDAMYWYRQDPGQGLRLIYYSQIVNDFQKGDIAEGYSVSREKKESFPLTVTSAQKNPTAFYLCASRLATPGWGDGYTFGSGTRLTVV.

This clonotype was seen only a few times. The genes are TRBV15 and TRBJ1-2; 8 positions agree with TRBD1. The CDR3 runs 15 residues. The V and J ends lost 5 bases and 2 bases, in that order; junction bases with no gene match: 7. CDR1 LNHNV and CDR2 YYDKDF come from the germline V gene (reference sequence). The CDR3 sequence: CATSVGQGLNYGYTF. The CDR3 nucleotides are TGTGCCACCAGCGTAGGACAGGGTCTAAACTATGGCTACACCTTC.

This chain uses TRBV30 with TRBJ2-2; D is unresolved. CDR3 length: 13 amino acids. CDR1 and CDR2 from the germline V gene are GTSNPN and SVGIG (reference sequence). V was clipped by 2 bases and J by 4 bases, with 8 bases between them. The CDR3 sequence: CAWSRVRTGELFF. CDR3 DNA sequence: TGTGCCTGGAGTAGGGTACGCACCGGGGAGCTGTTTTTT.

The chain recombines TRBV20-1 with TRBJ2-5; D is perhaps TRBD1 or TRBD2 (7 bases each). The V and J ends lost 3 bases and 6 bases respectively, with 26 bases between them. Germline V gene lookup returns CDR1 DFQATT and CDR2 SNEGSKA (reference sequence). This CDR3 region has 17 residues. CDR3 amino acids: CSASRGRARQGSKTQYF. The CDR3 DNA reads TGCAGTGCTAGTAGGGGGAGGGCGAGACAGGGCTCGAAGACCCAGTACTTC.

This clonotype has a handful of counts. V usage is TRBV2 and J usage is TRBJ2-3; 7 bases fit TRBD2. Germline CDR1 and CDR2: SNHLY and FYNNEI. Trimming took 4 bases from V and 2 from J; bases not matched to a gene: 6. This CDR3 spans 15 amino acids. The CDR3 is CASSVGTTNTDTQYF. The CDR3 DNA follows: TGTGCCAGCAGTGTCGGGACTACCAACACAGATACGCAGTATTTT.

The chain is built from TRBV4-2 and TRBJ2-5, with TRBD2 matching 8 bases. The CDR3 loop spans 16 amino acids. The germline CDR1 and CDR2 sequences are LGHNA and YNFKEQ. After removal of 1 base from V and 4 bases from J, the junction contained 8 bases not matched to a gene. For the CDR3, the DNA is TGTGCCAGCAGCCAAGGTAGCGGGGATGGTCGAGAGACCCAGTACTTC. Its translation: CASSQGSGDGRETQYF.

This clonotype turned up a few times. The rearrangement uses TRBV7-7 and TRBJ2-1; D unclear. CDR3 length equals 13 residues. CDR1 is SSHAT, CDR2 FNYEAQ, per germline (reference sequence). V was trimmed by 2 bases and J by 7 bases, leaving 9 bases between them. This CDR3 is CASSLNIGNEQFF. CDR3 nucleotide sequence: TGTGCCAGCAGCTTAAATATTGGAAATGAGCAGTTCTTC.

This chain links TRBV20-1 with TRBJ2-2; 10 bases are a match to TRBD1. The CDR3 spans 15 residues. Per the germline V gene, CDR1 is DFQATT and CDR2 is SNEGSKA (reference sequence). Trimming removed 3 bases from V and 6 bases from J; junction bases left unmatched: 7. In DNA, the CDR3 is TGCAGTGCTAGGCTCGGACAGGGGGTTCCCGGGGAGCTGTTTTTT. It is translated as CSARLGQGVPGELFF.

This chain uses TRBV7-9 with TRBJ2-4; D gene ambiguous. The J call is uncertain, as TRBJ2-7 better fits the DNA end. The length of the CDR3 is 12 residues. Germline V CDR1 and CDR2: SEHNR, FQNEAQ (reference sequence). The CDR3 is CASSFEDYEQYF. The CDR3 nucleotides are TGTGCCAGCAGCTTCGAGGACTACGAGCAGTACTTC.

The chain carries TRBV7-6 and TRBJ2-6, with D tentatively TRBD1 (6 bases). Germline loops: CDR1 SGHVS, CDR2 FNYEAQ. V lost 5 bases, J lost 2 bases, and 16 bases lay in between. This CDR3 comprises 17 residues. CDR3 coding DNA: TGTGCCAGCAGCACATCAGCAAAGGGGGCTGGGGCCAACGTCCTGACTTTC. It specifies CASSTSAKGAGANVLTF.

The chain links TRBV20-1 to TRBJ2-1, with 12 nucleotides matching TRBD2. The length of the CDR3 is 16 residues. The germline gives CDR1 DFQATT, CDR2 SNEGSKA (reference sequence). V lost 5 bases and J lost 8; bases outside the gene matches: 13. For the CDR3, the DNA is TGCAGTGCTTACAGCCCGACTAGCGGGAGTCCCTATGAGCAGTTCTTC. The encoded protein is CSAYSPTSGSPYEQFF.

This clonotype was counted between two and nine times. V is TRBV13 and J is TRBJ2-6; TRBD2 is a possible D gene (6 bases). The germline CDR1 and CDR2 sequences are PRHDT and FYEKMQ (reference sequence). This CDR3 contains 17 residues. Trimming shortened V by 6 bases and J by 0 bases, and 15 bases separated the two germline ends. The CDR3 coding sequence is TGTGCCAGCAGTTCTGGGCGGGGAAACTCTGGGGCCAACGTCCTGACTTTC. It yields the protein CASSSGRGNSGANVLTF.

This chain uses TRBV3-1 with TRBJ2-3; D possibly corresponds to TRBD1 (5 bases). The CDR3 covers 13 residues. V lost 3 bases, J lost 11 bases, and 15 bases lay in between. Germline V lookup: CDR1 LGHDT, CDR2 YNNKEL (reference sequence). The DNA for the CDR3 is TGTGCCAGCAGCCACAGCGACAGAGTGGGGCAGTATTTT. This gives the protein CASSHSDRVGQYF.

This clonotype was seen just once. The CDR3 region is CASSDLMGNYEQYF. CDR3 in DNA: TGTGCCAGCAGTGATCTGATGGGAAACTACGAGCAGTACTTC. V gene TRBV2 combines with J gene TRBJ2-7; no definite D call. CDR3 length: 14 residues. Germline loops: CDR1 SNHLY, CDR2 FYNNEI. Trimming shortened V by 3 bases and J by 3 bases, and 12 bases separated the two germline ends.

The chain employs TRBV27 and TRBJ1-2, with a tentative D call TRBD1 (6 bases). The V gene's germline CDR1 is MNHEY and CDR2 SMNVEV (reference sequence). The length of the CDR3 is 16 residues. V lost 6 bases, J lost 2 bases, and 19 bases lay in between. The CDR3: CASSPEWGDINYGYTF. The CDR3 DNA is TGTGCCAGCAGCCCGGAGTGGGGGGACATCAACTATGGCTACACCTTC.

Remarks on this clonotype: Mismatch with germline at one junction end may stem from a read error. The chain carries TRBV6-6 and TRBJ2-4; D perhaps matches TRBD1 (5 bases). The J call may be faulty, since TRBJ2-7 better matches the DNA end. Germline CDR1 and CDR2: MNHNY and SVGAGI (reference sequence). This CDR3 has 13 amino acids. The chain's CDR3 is CTSQQVDPYEQYF. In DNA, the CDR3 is TGTACCAGCCAACAGGTCGATCCCTACGAGCAGTACTTC.

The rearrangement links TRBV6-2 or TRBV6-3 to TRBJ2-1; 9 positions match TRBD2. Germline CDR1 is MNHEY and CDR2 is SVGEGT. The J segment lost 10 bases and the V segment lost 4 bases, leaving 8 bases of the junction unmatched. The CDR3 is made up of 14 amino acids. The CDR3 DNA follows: TGTGCCAGCAGTTTTAGCGGGGGTGTCGGGGAGCAGTTCTTC. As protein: CASSFSGGVGEQFF.

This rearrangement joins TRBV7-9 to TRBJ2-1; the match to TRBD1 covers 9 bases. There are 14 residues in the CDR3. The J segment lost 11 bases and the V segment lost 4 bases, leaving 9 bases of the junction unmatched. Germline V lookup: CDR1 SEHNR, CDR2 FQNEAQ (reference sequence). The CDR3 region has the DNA TGTGCCAGCAGCTCCGGACAGGGGAAAAATAAGCAGTTCTTC. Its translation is CASSSGQGKNKQFF.

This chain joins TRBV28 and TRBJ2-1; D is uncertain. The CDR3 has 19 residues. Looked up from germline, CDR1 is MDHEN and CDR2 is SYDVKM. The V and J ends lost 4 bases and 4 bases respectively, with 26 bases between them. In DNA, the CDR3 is TGTGCCAGCAGTTCCCTCATCGACCCAGCCCCCGCAAAATACAATGAGCAGTTCTTC. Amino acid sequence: CASSSLIDPAPAKYNEQFF.

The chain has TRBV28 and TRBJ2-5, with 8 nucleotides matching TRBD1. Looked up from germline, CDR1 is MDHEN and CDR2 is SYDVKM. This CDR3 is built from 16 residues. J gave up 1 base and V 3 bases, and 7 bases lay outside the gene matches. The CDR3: CASSFRQGAGQETQYF. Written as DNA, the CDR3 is TGTGCCAGCAGTTTCCGTCAGGGGGCAGGCCAAGAGACCCAGTACTTC.

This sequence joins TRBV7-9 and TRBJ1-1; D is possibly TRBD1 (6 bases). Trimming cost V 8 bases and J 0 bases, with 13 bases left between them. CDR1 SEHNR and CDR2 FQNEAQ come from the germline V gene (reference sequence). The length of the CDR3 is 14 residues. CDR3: CASWGGTLNTEAFF. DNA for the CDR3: TGTGCCAGCTGGGGGGGGACATTGAACACTGAAGCTTTCTTT.